The 14 T cell receptor beta chains below all came from one sample that was sequenced in a study of T cells after yellow fever vaccination. MiXCR, applied by TCRdb to the 5' RACE reads, yields one record per CDR3 protein. The sample lists 250,000 to 400,000 distinct CDR3 sequences; 3.5% to 4.5% were seen once. This sample comprised PBMCs, obtained 15 days after the yellow fever booster vaccination. These TCRs come from a man younger than 35 who received the YFV17D yellow fever vaccine.

This clonotype was detected many times. V gene TRBV6-5 combines with J gene TRBJ1-4, with a tentative D call TRBD1 (5 bases). Germline V lookup: CDR1 MNHEY, CDR2 SVGAGI. CDR3 length: 15 amino acids. V dropped 5 bases and J dropped 0 bases, with 10 bases sitting between them. The chain's CDR3 is CASSDPGSTNEKLFF. DNA for the CDR3: TGTGCCAGCAGTGACCCAGGGTCAACTAATGAAAAACTGTTTTTT.

This clonotype was observed a handful of times. The chain links TRBV24-1 to TRBJ2-5; D remains ambiguous. The V end was cut by 0 bases, the J end by 2 bases, with 9 bases between. Germline CDR1 and CDR2: KGHDR and SFDVKD. The CDR3 is made up of 15 amino acids. The CDR3 is CATSDLLDSQETQYF. The CDR3 DNA is TGTGCCACCAGTGATTTGCTCGACTCGCAAGAGACCCAGTACTTC.

The chain links TRBV20-1 to TRBJ1-2; 7 bases are a match to TRBD1. CDR3 length: 14 amino acids. With 5 bases clipped from V and 4 bases from J, the junction kept 10 bases outside the gene matches. Germline lookup yields CDR1 DFQATT and CDR2 SNEGSKA (reference sequence). This chain's CDR3 is CSASTQTGAYGYTF. For the CDR3, the DNA is TGCAGTGCTTCCACCCAAACAGGGGCCTATGGCTACACCTTC.

V and J are TRBV28 and TRBJ1-6; TRBD1 might be the D (6 bases). The CDR3 extends over 18 amino acids. V shed 6 bases and J shed 1 base, with 19 bases lying between them. The germline V gene encodes CDR1 MDHEN and CDR2 SYDVKM. The CDR3 region is CASRIIFPQGSYNSPLHF. CDR3 DNA sequence: TGTGCCAGCAGGATTATTTTCCCACAGGGTTCCTATAATTCACCCCTCCACTTT.

The genes are TRBV9 and TRBJ2-1; perhaps TRBD1 as D (6 bases). Trimming cost V 0 bases and J 7 bases, with 17 bases left between them. This CDR3 is built from 16 residues. The germline V gene has CDR1 SGDLS and CDR2 YYNGEE. The CDR3 here is CASSVDRGWGLNEQFF. The DNA for the CDR3 is TGTGCCAGCAGCGTAGATAGGGGGTGGGGGTTGAATGAGCAGTTCTTC.

At least ten counts were recorded for this clonotype. This chain uses TRBV5-1 with TRBJ1-2; 7 bases map to TRBD1. After removal of 3 bases from V and 4 bases from J, the junction contained 9 bases not matched to a gene. From germline, CDR1 is SGHRS and CDR2 YFSETQ. The CDR3 length is 15 residues. CDR3 in amino acids: CASSSGGDSLYGYTF. The CDR3 DNA reads TGCGCCAGCAGCTCGGGAGGGGACAGCCTCTATGGCTACACCTTC.

The chain employs TRBV28 and TRBJ2-7, with TRBD1 matching 7 bases. Unmatched junction bases numbered 7, after V lost 6 bases and J lost 5 bases. The CDR3 spans 13 residues. In germline, CDR1 is MDHEN, CDR2 SYDVKM. This chain's CDR3 is CASRRQGGHEQYV. The CDR3 DNA sequence: TGTGCCAGCAGAAGACAGGGCGGCCACGAGCAGTACGTC.

At least ten counts were recorded for this clonotype. The genes are TRBV12-3 or TRBV12-4 and TRBJ2-1, with D maybe TRBD2 (6 bases). This CDR3 comprises 15 residues. Deletions cut 6 bases from V and 0 bases from J, with 12 bases between. CDR3 in amino acids: CASRSSASSYNEQFF. Written as DNA, the CDR3 is TGTGCCAGCAGGTCTAGCGCGAGCTCCTACAATGAGCAGTTCTTC.

The chain is built from TRBV7-9 and TRBJ2-3; 15 bases match TRBD2. Unmatched junction bases numbered 3, after V lost 6 bases and J lost 5 bases. The CDR3 loop spans 15 amino acids. Germline-derived CDR1 and CDR2 are SEHNR and FQNEAQ (reference sequence). The CDR3 DNA reads as TGTGCCAGCAGGTCGGGACTAGCGGGGGGAGATACGCAGTATTTT. Its translation: CASRSGLAGGDTQYF.

There are many counts of this clonotype. The chain uses TRBV4-1 and TRBJ2-4, with D perhaps matching TRBD1 (5 bases). The V and J ends lost 2 bases and 3 bases respectively, with 8 bases between them. Germline V gives CDR1 MGHRA, CDR2 YSYEKL. The CDR3 runs to 14 residues. The CDR3 DNA follows: TGCGCCAGCAGCCAACAGGGTGGCAAAAACATTCAGTACTTC. As protein: CASSQQGGKNIQYF.

V usage is TRBV18 and J usage is TRBJ2-3; 10 bases are shared with TRBD1. V was pared by 3 bases and J by 2 bases, with 8 bases of the junction left unmatched. Germline CDR1 is KGHSH and CDR2 is LQKENI. This CDR3 region has 17 residues. The CDR3 sequence is CASSPLIGTGVTDTQYF. The CDR3 region has the DNA TGTGCCAGCTCACCCCTGATTGGGACAGGGGTCACAGATACGCAGTATTTT.

This clonotype was seen many times. The V and J genes are TRBV6-5 and TRBJ1-5; 7 bases line up with TRBD1. The CDR3 is 14 residues long. The germline V gene has CDR1 MNHEY and CDR2 SVGAGI. The J segment lost 5 bases and the V segment lost 5 bases, leaving 6 bases of the junction unmatched. CDR3 sequence: CASSIRGTHQPQHF. The CDR3 DNA sequence: TGTGCCAGCAGTATCAGGGGGACGCATCAGCCCCAGCATTTT.

This clonotype showed up just a few times. A single base separates this from a much larger clone, so it may be a read error. The rearrangement links TRBV29-1 to TRBJ2-2; D perhaps matches TRBD1 (6 bases). This CDR3 is built from 14 residues. Germline V CDR1 and CDR2: SQVTM, ANQGSEA. The CDR3 DNA sequence: TGCAGCGCAGTAGTGGGGGCCTACACCGGGGAGCTGATTTTT. Translated: CSAVVGAYTGELIF.

In the case of this clonotype: Compared with germline, one end of the junction differs, possibly owing to a read error. The chain recombines TRBV3-1 with TRBJ2-3; the D gene is possibly TRBD1 (6 bases). The CDR3 sequence is 14 residues long. From germline, CDR1 is LGHDT and CDR2 YNNKEL (reference sequence). The CDR3 loop reads CDSSLRGFTDTQYF. The CDR3 DNA reads as TGTGACAGCAGTCTTAGGGGGTTCACAGATACGCAGTATTTT.